These 7 T cell receptor beta chains originate from one sample sequenced in a study of breast tumors, draining lymph nodes, adjacent tissues. TCRdb processed the multiplex PCR reads anew with MiXCR; each CDR3 protein has one entry. This sample has 45,000 or so distinct CDR3 sequences; about 21% occur once, and the top ten carry 6.5% to 8%. The sample comprised breast tumor tissue. Receptors were obtained from a female donor with breast cancer. Some clones in this sample may be carry-over from other donors' samples.

In its sample, this clonotype was seen many times. The V call is TRBV5-5, the J call TRBJ2-2, with a weak D call TRBD2 (6 bases). Germline V gene lookup returns CDR1 SGHKS and CDR2 YYEKEE (reference sequence). The germline V and J ends were trimmed by 0 bases and 6 bases, with 21 bases remaining between them. This CDR3 is 18 amino acids long. In nucleotides, the CDR3 is TGTGCCAGCAGCTTGGCCGAGAGGAGGGAATATAGGGCCGGGGAGCTGTTTTTT. Translating gives CASSLAERREYRAGELFF. The full variable domain, in which reference TRBV5-5 and TRBJ2-2 provide the parts outside the CDR3, is DAGVTQSPTHLIKTRGQQVTLRCSPISGHKSVSWYQQVLGQGPQFIFQYYEKEERGRGNFPDRFSARQFPNYSSELNVNALLLGDSALYLCASSLAERREYRAGELFFGEGSRLTVL.

The table lists this clonotype with many counts. This chain joins TRBV10-3 and TRBJ1-2; D gene uncertain. Germline V gives CDR1 ENHRY, CDR2 SYGVKD. V lost 2 bases and J 6 bases, leaving 10 bases between the germline ends. The CDR3 is 13 amino acids. This CDR3 reads CAISENHYDGYTF. The CDR3, as DNA: TGTGCCATCAGTGAGAACCATTACGATGGCTACACCTTC.

On this clonotype: This may arise from a read error, as a much more abundant clone is one base away. The chain couples TRBV2 to TRBJ2-1; 9 nucleotides line up with TRBD2. There are 15 residues in the CDR3. The germline V gene has CDR1 SNHLY and CDR2 FYNNEI. Trimming took 4 bases from V and 5 from J; bases not matched to a gene: 6. CDR3 protein: CASSVERGVDNEQFF. For the CDR3, the DNA is TGTGCCAGCAGTGTAGAGCGGGGGGTAGACAATGAGCAGTTCTTC.

This clonotype was seen many times. The chain has TRBV10-3 and TRBJ1-5; D is unresolved. The CDR3 runs to 13 residues. The V and J ends lost 3 bases and 0 bases respectively, with 3 bases between them. The germline CDR1 and CDR2 sequences are ENHRY and SYGVKD. The chain's CDR3 is CAISENSNQPQHF. CDR3 DNA sequence: TGTGCCATCAGTGAAAATAGCAATCAGCCCCAGCATTTT.

This clonotype was counted many times. J is TRBJ1-4 and V is TRBV30; D not certain. Per the germline V gene, CDR1 is GTSNPN and CDR2 is SVGIG (reference sequence). This CDR3 is 14 amino acids long. V lost 1 base to trimming and J lost 8 bases, with 14 bases between them. CDR3 sequence reads: CAWSAFGREEKLFF. CDR3 in DNA: TGTGCCTGGAGTGCGTTTGGTAGGGAGGAAAAACTGTTTTTT.

In the case of this clonotype: With a much larger clone just one base away, this may be a read error. V is TRBV30 and J is TRBJ2-1; 14 nucleotides align to TRBD2. The germline gives CDR1 GTSNPN, CDR2 SVGIG (reference sequence). The CDR3 loop spans 15 amino acids. The CDR3: CAWAPTSGGVNGQFF. The CDR3 DNA sequence: TGTGCCTGGGCTCCGACTAGCGGGGGGGTCAATGGGCAGTTCTTC. The complete variable domain, with remaining parts taken from reference TRBV30 and TRBJ2-1, reads SQTIHQWPATLVQPVGSPLSLECTVEGTSNPNLYWYRQAAGRGLQLLFYSVGIGQISSEVPQNLSASRPQDRQFILSSKKLLLSDSGFYLCAWAPTSGGVNGQFFGPGTRLTVL.

This clonotype was detected many times. This chain uses TRBV6-1 with TRBJ2-3, with D possibly matching TRBD1 (5 bases). Germline assignment: CDR1 MNHNS and CDR2 SASEGT. V lost 5 bases and J lost 4, with 16 bases in between. The CDR3 runs to 15 residues. CDR3 sequence reads: CASSIARDEADTQYF. Written as DNA, the CDR3 is TGTGCCAGCAGTATTGCCAGGGATGAGGCAGATACGCAGTATTTT.